This is a list of T cell receptor beta chains from one sample in a study of regulatory T cells in long-lasting Graves disease. In TCRdb, the multiplex PCR reads were re-called with MiXCR into one record per CDR3 protein. The sample shows approximately 380,000 distinct CDR3 sequences, less than 25% of them seen only once. The specimen was peripheral blood mononuclear cells (PBMCs), collected when the disease was refractory, from a patient treated with antithyroid drugs. The receptor source for this set is a female donor with Graves disease. CDR3s leave out the opening cysteine and the closing phenylalanine or tryptophan. Each record gives: CDR3 protein, clone size, J gene, V gene. Size tells how often a clone was seen (once, few, many) or the class of an expanded clone, and some rows leave it out.

CDR3 protein: SADRGRDQPQH; clone size: many; J gene: TRBJ1-5; V gene: TRBV20-1
CDR3 protein: KGTGNTEAF; clone size: few; J gene: TRBJ1-1; V gene: TRBV20-1
CDR3 protein: AWSEVGGNQPQH; clone size: few; J gene: TRBJ1-5; V gene: TRBV30
CDR3 protein: ASSFGGGRAKNIQY; clone size: few; J gene: TRBJ2-4; V gene: TRBV27
CDR3 protein: AIRTGTNSYEQY; clone size: many; J gene: TRBJ2-7; V gene: TRBV10-3
CDR3 protein: ASSSGLAQETQY; clone size: NA; J gene: TRBJ2-5; V gene: TRBV7-7
CDR3 protein: ASRPRTGGEGEAF; clone size: many; J gene: TRBJ1-1; V gene: TRBV12-3/TRBV12-4
CDR3 protein: ASSRGTGRSEEQY; clone size: many; J gene: TRBJ2-7; V gene: TRBV2
CDR3 protein: ASRSGTSGTNEQF; clone size: NA; J gene: TRBJ2-1; V gene: TRBV7-9
CDR3 protein: ASSRDPVNEKLF; clone size: NA; J gene: TRBJ1-4; V gene: TRBV9
CDR3 protein: ASSSGQGATEKLF; clone size: once; J gene: TRBJ1-4; V gene: TRBV19
CDR3 protein: ATLTGMNTEAF; clone size: NA; J gene: TRBJ1-1; V gene: TRBV6-5
CDR3 protein: ASSVSPKEQY; clone size: many; J gene: TRBJ2-7; V gene: TRBV28
CDR3 protein: ASRRQGERSYEQY; clone size: many; J gene: TRBJ2-7; V gene: TRBV6-2/TRBV6-3
CDR3 protein: SATSGRSTDTQY; clone size: NA; J gene: TRBJ2-3; V gene: TRBV20-1
CDR3 protein: ASSQTLGRLAEETQY; clone size: NA; J gene: TRBJ2-5; V gene: TRBV4-3
CDR3 protein: SARERGSQETQY; clone size: few; J gene: TRBJ2-5; V gene: TRBV20-1
CDR3 protein: ASSGSTSGYEQY; clone size: NA; J gene: TRBJ2-7; V gene: TRBV11-2
CDR3 protein: AWDLGTGDSYEQY; clone size: NA; J gene: TRBJ2-7; V gene: TRBV19
CDR3 protein: ASSPRDNLNGYT; clone size: many; J gene: TRBJ1-2; V gene: TRBV28
CDR3 protein: ASSPGGATNEKLF; clone size: many; J gene: TRBJ1-4; V gene: TRBV3-1
CDR3 protein: ASCSTGTEAF; clone size: many; J gene: TRBJ1-1; V gene: TRBV11-2
CDR3 protein: ASSLQDSFEQY; clone size: few; J gene: TRBJ2-7; V gene: TRBV7-9
CDR3 protein: ASSIPGLAEKNTGELF; clone size: NA; J gene: TRBJ2-2; V gene: TRBV19
CDR3 protein: ASTAESVNQPQH; clone size: many; J gene: TRBJ1-5; V gene: TRBV2
CDR3 protein: ASSPRRTFFIDTQY; clone size: NA; J gene: TRBJ2-3; V gene: TRBV11-2
CDR3 protein: ASSFRGRYNEQF; clone size: many; J gene: TRBJ2-1; V gene: TRBV12-3/TRBV12-4
CDR3 protein: ASSLAGTGTYNEQF; clone size: few; J gene: TRBJ2-1; V gene: TRBV7-9
CDR3 protein: ASGLDEQGDGYT; clone size: many; J gene: TRBJ1-2; V gene: TRBV12-5
CDR3 protein: ASSLQGTGELF; clone size: many; J gene: TRBJ2-2; V gene: TRBV27
CDR3 protein: ASSIDGSYYEQY; clone size: few; J gene: TRBJ2-7; V gene: TRBV19
CDR3 protein: ASLFPQGINSQAF; clone size: many; J gene: TRBJ1-1; V gene: TRBV2
CDR3 protein: ASSEAGDLYQETQY; clone size: many; J gene: TRBJ2-5; V gene: TRBV2
CDR3 protein: AWSVPGEIYGYT; clone size: NA; J gene: TRBJ1-2; V gene: TRBV30
CDR3 protein: ASSPSGLAGNEQF; clone size: NA; J gene: TRBJ2-1; V gene: TRBV13
CDR3 protein: ASSSGGTANTEAF; clone size: NA; J gene: TRBJ1-1; V gene: TRBV5-1
CDR3 protein: ASSRDFYEQY; clone size: many; J gene: TRBJ2-7; V gene: TRBV28
CDR3 protein: ASRGSMGTGELF; clone size: few; J gene: TRBJ2-2; V gene: TRBV2
CDR3 protein: ASSLKSLNYEQY; clone size: many; J gene: TRBJ2-7; V gene: TRBV7-2
CDR3 protein: ASSSPGTFYEQY; clone size: many; J gene: TRBJ2-7; V gene: TRBV6-5
CDR3 protein: ASSQALLASPSYEQY; clone size: NA; J gene: TRBJ2-7; V gene: TRBV4-3
CDR3 protein: ASSLGGNRDRDNQPQH; clone size: NA; J gene: TRBJ1-5; V gene: TRBV5-5
CDR3 protein: ASRSAGGEANYGYT; clone size: few; J gene: TRBJ1-2; V gene: TRBV27
CDR3 protein: ASSQDRYGGNPYEQY; clone size: NA; J gene: TRBJ2-7; V gene: TRBV4-3
CDR3 protein: ASSLVDANYGYT; clone size: NA; J gene: TRBJ1-2; V gene: TRBV5-6
CDR3 protein: ASSHIERLAGVLSQIQETQY; clone size: many; J gene: TRBJ2-5; V gene: TRBV11-2
CDR3 protein: ATSRDLEETQY; clone size: many; J gene: TRBJ2-5; V gene: TRBV15
CDR3 protein: ASSLQNIQY; clone size: NA; J gene: TRBJ2-4; V gene: TRBV6-2/TRBV6-3
CDR3 protein: ASSLVTQGYNEQF; clone size: NA; J gene: TRBJ2-1; V gene: TRBV7-8
CDR3 protein: SAHPASGSYEQY; clone size: NA; J gene: TRBJ2-7; V gene: TRBV20-1